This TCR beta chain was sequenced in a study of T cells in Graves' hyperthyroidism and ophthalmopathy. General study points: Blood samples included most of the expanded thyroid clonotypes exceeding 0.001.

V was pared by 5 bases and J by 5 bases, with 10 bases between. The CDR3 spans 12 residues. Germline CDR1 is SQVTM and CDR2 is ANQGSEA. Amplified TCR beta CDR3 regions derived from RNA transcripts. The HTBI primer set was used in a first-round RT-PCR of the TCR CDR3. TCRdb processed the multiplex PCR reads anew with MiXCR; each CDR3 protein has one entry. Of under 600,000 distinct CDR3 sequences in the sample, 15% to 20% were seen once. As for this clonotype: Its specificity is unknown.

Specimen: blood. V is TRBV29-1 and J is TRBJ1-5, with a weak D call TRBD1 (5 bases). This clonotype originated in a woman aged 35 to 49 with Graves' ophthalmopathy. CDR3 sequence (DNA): TGCAGCGTTTCCCAGGGAGATCAGCCCCAGCATTTT. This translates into CSVSQGDQPQHF.